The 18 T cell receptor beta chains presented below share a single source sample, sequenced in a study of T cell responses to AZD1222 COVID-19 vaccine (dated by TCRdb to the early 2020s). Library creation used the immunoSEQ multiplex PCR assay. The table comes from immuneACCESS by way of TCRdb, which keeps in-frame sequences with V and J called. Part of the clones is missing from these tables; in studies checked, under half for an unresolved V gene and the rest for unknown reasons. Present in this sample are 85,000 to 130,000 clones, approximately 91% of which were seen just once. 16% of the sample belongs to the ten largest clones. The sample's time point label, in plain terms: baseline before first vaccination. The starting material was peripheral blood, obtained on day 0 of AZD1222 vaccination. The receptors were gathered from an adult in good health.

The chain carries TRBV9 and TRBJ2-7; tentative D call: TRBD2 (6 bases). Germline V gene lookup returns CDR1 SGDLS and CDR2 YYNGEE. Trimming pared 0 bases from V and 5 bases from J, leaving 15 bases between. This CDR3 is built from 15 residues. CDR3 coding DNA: TGTGCCAGCAGCGTAGGTGGGGGGTCTACTAACGAGCAGTACTTC. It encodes CASSVGGGSTNEQYF.

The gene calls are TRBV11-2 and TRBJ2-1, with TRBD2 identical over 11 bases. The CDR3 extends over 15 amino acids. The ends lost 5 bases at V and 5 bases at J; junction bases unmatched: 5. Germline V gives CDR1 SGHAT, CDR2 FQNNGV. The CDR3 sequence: CASSMGLAAHNEQFF. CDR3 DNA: TGTGCCAGCAGCATGGGACTAGCGGCCCACAATGAGCAGTTCTTC.

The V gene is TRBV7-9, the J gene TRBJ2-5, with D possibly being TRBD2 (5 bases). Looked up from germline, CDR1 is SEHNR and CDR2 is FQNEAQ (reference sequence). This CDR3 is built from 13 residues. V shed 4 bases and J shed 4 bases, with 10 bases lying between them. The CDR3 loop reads CASSSARGETQYF. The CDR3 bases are TGTGCCAGCAGCTCAGCTCGGGGAGAGACCCAGTACTTC.

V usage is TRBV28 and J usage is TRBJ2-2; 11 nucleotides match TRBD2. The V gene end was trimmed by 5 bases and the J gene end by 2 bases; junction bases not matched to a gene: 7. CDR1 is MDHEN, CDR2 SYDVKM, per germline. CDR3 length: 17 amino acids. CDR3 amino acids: CASSVLAGALNTGELFF. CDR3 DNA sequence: TGTGCCAGCAGTGTACTAGCGGGAGCCCTCAACACCGGGGAGCTGTTTTTT.

CDR3 nucleotides: TGTGCCAGTAGTGTCAAGGGGGACACTGAAGCTTTCTTT. This sequence encodes CASSVKGDTEAFF. The chain combines TRBV19 with TRBJ1-1, with D perhaps matching TRBD1 (6 bases). With 5 bases removed from V and 3 bases from J, the gap between germline ends came to 10 bases. Germline CDR1 is LNHDA and CDR2 is SQIVND (reference sequence). This CDR3 region has 13 residues.

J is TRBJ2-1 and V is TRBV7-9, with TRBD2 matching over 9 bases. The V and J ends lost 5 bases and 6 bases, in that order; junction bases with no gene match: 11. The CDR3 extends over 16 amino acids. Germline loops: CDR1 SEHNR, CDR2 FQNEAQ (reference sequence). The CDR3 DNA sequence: TGTGCCAGCAGCAGACCCGGCCTAGCGGGAACCAATGAGCAGTTCTTC. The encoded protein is CASSRPGLAGTNEQFF. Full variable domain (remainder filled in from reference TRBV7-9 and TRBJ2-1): DTGVSQNPRHKITKRGQNVTFRCDPISEHNRLYWYRQTLGQGPEFLTYFQNEAQLEKSRLLSDRFSAERPKGSFSTLEIQRTEQGDSAMYLCASSRPGLAGTNEQFFGPGTRLTVL.

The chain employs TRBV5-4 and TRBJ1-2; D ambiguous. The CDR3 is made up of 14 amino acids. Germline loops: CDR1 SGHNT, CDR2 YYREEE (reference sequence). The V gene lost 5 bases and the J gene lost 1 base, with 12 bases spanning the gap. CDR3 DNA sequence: TGTGCCAGCAGAGGCGGTCGGGTTAACTATGGCTACACCTTC. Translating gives CASRGGRVNYGYTF.

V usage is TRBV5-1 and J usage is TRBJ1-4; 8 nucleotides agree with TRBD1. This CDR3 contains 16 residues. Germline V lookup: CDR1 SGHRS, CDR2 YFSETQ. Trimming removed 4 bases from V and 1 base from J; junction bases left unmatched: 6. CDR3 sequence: CASSIGQGRTNEKLFF. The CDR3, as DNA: TGCGCCAGCAGCATAGGACAGGGACGAACTAATGAAAAACTGTTTTTT.

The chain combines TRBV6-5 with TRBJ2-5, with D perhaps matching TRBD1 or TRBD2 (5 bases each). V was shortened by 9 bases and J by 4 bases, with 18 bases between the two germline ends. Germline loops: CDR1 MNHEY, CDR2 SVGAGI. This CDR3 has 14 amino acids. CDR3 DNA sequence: TGTGCCAGTGGGGACGGAAGTGAGGGAGAGACCCAGTACTTC. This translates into CASGDGSEGETQYF.

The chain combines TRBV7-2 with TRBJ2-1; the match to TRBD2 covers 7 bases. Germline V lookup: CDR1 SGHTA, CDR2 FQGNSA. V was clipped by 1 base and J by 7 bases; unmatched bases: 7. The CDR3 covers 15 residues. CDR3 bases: TGTGCCAGCAGCTTAGTAGGGAGGGGTAGGAATGAGCAGTTCTTC. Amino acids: CASSLVGRGRNEQFF. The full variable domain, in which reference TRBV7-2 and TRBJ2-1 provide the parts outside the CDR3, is GAGVSQSPSNKVTEKGKDVELRCDPISGHTALYWYRQSLGQGLEFLIYFQGNSAPDKSGLPSDRFSAERTGGSVSTLTIQRTQQEDSAVYLCASSLVGRGRNEQFFGPGTRLTVL.

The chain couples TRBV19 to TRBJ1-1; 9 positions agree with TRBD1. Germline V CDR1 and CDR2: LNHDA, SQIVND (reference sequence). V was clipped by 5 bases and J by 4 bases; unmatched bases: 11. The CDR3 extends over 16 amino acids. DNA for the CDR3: TGTGCCAGTAGTTTCCGGGACAGGGCCCTCGGCACTGAAGCTTTCTTT. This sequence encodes CASSFRDRALGTEAFF.

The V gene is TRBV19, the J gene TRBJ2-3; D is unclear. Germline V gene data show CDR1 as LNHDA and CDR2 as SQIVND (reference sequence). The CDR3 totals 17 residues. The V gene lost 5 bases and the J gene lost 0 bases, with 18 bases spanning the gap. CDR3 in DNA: TGTGCCAGTAGTTCCCCACCGGGCAGAAAAAGCACAGATACGCAGTATTTT. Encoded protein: CASSSPPGRKSTDTQYF. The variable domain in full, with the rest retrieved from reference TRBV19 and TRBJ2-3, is DGGITQSPKYLFRKEGQNVTLSCEQNLNHDAMYWYRQDPGQGLRLIYYSQIVNDFQKGDIAEGYSVSREKKESFPLTVTSAQKNPTAFYLCASSSPPGRKSTDTQYFGPGTRLTVL.

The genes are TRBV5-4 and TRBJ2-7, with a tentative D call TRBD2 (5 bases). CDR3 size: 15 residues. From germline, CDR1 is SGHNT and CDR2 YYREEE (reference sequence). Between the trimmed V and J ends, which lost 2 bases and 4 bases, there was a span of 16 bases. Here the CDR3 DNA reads TGTGCCAGCAGCTTAGGGAGCCCGAGAGAATACGAGCAGTACTTC. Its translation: CASSLGSPREYEQYF. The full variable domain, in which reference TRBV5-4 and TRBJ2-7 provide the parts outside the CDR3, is ETGVTQSPTHLIKTRGQQVTLRCSSQSGHNTVSWYQQALGQGPQFIFQYYREEENGRGNFPPRFSGLQFPNYSSELNVNALELDDSALYLCASSLGSPREYEQYFGPGTRLTVT.

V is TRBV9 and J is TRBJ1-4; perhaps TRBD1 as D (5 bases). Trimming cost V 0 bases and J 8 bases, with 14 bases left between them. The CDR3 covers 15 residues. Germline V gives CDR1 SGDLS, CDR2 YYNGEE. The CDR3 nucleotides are TGTGCCAGCAGCGTAGTGGGGGATCCGGGGGAAAAACTGTTTTTT. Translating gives CASSVVGDPGEKLFF.

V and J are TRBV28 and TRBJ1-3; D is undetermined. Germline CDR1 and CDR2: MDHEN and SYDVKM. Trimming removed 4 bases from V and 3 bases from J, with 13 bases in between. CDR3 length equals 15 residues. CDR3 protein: CASSSARADGNTIYF. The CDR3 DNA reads TGTGCCAGCAGTTCAGCCCGGGCAGATGGAAACACCATATATTTT.

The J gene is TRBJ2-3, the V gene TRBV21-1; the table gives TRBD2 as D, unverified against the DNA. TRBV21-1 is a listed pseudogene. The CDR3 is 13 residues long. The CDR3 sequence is CASSKGAGDTQYF. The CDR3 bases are TGTGCCAGCAGCAAAGGGGCGGGGGATACGCAGTATTTT.

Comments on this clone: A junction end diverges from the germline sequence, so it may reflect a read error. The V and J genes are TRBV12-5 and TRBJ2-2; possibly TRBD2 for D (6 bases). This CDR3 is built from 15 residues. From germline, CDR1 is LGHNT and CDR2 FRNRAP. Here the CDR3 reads CASGLGQGDTGGLFF. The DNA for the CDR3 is TGTGCTAGTGGTTTGGGGCAGGGCGACACCGGGGGGCTGTTTTTT.

The CDR3 reads CASSELWALGAFF. In DNA, the CDR3 is TGTGCCAGCAGTGAATTATGGGCTCTTGGAGCTTTCTTT. The chain has TRBV6-1 and TRBJ1-1; unclear D gene. The CDR3 has 13 residues. Between the trimmed V and J ends, which lost 2 bases and 10 bases, there was a span of 14 bases. Per the germline V gene, CDR1 is MNHNS and CDR2 is SASEGT.